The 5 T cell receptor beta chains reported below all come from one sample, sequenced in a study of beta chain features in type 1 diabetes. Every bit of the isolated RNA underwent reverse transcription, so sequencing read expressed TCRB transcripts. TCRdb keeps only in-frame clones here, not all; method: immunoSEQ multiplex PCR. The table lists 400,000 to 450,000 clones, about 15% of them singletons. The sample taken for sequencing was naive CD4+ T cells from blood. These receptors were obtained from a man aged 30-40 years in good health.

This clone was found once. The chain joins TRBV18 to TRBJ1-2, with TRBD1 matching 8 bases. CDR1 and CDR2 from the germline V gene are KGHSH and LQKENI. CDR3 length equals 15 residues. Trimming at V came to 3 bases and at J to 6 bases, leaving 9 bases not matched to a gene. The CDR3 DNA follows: TGTGCCAGCTCACCCTCAACGGACAGGGACCATGGCTACACCTTC. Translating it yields CASSPSTDRDHGYTF.

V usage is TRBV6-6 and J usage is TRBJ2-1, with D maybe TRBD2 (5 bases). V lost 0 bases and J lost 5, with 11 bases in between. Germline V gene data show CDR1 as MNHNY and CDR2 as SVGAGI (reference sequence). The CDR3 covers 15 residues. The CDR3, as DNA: TGTGCCAGCAGTTACTCGAACAAGGGAGACAATGAGCAGTTCTTC. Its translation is CASSYSNKGDNEQFF.

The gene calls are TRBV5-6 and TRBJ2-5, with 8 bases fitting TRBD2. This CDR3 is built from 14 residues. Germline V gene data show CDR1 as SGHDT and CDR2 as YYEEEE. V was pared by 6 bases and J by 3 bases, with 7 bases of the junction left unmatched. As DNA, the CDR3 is TGTGCCAGCACTAGAGGTAGCGGGGAAGAGACCCAGTACTTC. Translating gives CASTRGSGEETQYF.

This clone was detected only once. DNA for the CDR3: TGTGCCAGCAGTCGACAGGGATTGGAGTTCTTC. Translating it yields CASSRQGLEFF. V and J are TRBV6-5 and TRBJ2-1; 7 bases are shared with TRBD1. Germline assignment: CDR1 MNHEY and CDR2 SVGAGI. This CDR3 has 11 amino acids. V was clipped by 5 bases and J by 14 bases; unmatched bases: 6.

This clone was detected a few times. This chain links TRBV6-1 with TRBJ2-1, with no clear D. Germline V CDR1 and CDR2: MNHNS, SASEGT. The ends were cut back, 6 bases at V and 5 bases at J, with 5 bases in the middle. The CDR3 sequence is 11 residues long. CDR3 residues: CASSRDNEQFF. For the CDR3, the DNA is TGTGCCAGCAGCCGCGACAATGAGCAGTTCTTC.